The entry below describes one T cell receptor beta chain. Its target is unknown. The study ran its PCR with 60 Vbeta and 13 Jbeta primers. This table comes from immunoSEQ multiplex PCR, and its TCRdb copy is limited to in-frame clones, with some not included. The sample lists about 120,000 clones; over 75% were seen once. The CDR3 is 15 residues long. Germline CDR1 reads SGHRS; CDR2 reads YFSETQ. V lost 0 bases, J lost 1 base, and 10 bases lay in between. This entry comes from a study of cytomegalovirus exposure and HLA in healthy donors. Points from the study as a whole: In a later analysis, across HLA loci, associated TCR counts were highest for DRB1, lowest for HLA-C. Sequencing likely generated an artifact that appeared as a cluster of highly shared sequence variants. HLA alleles showed associations with fewer than 20,000 TCR beta sequences in a later analysis, at a 0.05 false discovery rate.

This receptor was identified in a man aged 25-40 years in good health and CMV-seronegative. The rearrangement links TRBV5-1 to TRBJ1-1; the D is unclear. Sequencing was performed on PBMCs. CDR3 sequence (DNA): TGCGCCAGCAGCTTGGTTTTGAGTTCGAACACTGAAGCTTTCTTT. It yields the protein CASSLVLSSNTEAFF.